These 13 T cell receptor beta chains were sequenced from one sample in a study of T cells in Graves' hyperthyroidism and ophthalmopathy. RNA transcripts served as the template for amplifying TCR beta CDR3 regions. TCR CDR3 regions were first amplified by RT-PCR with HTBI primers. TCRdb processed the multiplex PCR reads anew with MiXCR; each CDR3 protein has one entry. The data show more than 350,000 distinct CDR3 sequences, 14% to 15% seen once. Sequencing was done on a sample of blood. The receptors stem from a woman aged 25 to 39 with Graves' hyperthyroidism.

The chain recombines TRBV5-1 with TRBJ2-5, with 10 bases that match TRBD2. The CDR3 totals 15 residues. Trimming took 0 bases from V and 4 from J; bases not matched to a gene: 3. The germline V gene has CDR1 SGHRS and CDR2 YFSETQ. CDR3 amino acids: CASSLVVAGGETQYF. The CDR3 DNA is TGCGCCAGCAGCTTGGTGGTAGCGGGAGGAGAGACCCAGTACTTC.

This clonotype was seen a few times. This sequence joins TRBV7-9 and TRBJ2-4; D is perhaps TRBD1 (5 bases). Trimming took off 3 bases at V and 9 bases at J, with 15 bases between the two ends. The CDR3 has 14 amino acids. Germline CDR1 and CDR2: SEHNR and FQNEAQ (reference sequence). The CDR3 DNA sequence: TGTGCCAGCAGCTTGGGGATCACCCAGGGCATTCAGTACTTC. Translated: CASSLGITQGIQYF.

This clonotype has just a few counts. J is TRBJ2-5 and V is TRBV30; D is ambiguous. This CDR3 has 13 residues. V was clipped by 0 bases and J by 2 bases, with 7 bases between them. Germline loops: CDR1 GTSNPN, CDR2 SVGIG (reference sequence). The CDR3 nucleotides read TGTGCCTGGAGTGTACTCAGGCAAGAGACCCAGTACTTC. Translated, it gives CAWSVLRQETQYF.

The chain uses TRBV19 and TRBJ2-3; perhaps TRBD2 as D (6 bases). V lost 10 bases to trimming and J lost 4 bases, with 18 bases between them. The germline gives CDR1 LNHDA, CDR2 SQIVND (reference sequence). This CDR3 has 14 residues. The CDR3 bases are TGTGCCACCAGGGACGGGAGTCGCGCAGATACGCAGTATTTT. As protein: CATRDGSRADTQYF.

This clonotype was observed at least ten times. CDR3 DNA sequence: TGCGCCAGCAGCCAAGGGGGACTAGCGGGAAGGTATAGGATCGGCAATGAGCAGTTCTTC. Amino acid sequence: CASSQGGLAGRYRIGNEQFF. V gene TRBV4-1 combines with J gene TRBJ2-1; 13 nucleotides align to TRBD2. CDR1 and CDR2 from the germline V gene are MGHRA and YSYEKL. V lost 1 base, J lost 6 bases, and 15 bases stayed unmatched. The CDR3 length is 20 residues.

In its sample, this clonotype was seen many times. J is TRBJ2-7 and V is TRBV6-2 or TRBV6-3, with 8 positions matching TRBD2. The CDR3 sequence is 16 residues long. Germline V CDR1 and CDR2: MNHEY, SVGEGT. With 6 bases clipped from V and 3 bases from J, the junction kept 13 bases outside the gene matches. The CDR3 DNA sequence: TGTGCCAGCAGCCCGGCCGGGACTAGTCGATACTACGAGCAGTACTTC. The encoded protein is CASSPAGTSRYYEQYF.

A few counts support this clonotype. CDR3 nucleotide sequence: TGTGCCAGCAGCTTGGAGGCCTTGCGGGGCTACACCTTC. The encoded protein is CASSLEALRGYTF. The chain employs TRBV5-5 and TRBJ1-2; D is ambiguous. CDR1 and CDR2 (germline): SGHKS, YYEKEE (reference sequence). The CDR3 has 13 amino acids. The V end was cut by 0 bases, the J end by 8 bases, with 11 bases between. Supplemented by reference TRBV5-5 and TRBJ1-2, the full variable domain reads DAGVTQSPTHLIKTRGQQVTLRCSPISGHKSVSWYQQVLGQGPQFIFQYYEKEERGRGNFPDRFSARQFPNYSSELNVNALLLGDSALYLCASSLEALRGYTFGSGTRLTVV.

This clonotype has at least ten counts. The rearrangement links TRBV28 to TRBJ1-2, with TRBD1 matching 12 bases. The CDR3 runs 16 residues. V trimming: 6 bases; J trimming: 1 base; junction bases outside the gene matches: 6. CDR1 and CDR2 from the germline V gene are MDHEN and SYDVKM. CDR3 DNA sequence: TGTGCCAGCAGGCTGGGACAGGGGGCTCGTAACTATGGCTACACCTTC. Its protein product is CASRLGQGARNYGYTF.

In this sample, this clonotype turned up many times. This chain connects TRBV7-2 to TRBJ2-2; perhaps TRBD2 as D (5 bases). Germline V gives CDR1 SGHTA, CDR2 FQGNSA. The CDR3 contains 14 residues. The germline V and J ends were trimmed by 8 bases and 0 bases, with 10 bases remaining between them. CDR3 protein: CASRGDANTGELFF. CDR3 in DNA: TGTGCCAGCCGGGGTGACGCGAACACCGGGGAGCTGTTTTTT.

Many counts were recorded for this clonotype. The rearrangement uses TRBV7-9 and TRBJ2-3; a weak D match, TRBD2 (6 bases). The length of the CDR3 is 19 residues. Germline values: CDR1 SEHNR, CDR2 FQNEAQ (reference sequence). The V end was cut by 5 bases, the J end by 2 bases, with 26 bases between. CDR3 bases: TGTGCCAGCAGCCTCGTTTGGTTTAGCGGCGACCGAAACACAGATACGCAGTATTTT. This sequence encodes CASSLVWFSGDRNTDTQYF.

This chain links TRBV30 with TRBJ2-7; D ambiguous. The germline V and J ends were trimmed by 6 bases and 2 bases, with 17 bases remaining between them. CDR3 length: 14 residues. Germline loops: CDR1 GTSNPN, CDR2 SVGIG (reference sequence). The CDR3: CACQTASGPYEQYF. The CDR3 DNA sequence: TGTGCCTGCCAGACTGCCTCGGGCCCCTACGAGCAGTACTTC.

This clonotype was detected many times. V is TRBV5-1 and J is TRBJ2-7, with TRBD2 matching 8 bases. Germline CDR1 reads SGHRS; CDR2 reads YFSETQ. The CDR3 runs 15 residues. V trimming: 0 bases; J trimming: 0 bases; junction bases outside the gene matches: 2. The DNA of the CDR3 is TGCGCCAGCAGCTTGGAGGGGACTAGCTCCTACGAGCAGTACTTC. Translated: CASSLEGTSSYEQYF.

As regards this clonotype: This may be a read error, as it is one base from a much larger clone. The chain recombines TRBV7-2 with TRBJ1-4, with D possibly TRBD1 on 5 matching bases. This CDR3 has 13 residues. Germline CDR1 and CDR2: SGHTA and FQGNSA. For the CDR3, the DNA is TGTGCCAGCAGCTTCGGGGGAGGTGAAAAACTGCTTTTT. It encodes CASSFGGGEKLLF.